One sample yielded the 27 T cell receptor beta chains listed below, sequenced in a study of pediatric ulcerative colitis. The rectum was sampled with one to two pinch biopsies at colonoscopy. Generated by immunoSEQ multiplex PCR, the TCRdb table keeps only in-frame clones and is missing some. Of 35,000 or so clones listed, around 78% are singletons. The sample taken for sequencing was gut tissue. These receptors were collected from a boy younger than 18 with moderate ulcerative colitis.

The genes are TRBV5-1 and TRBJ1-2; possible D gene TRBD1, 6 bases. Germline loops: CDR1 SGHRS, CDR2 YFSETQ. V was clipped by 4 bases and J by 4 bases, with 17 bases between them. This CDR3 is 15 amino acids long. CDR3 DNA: TGCGCCAGCAGCACCAACGGGGGGGCAGGCTATGGCTACACCTTC. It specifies CASSTNGGAGYGYTF.

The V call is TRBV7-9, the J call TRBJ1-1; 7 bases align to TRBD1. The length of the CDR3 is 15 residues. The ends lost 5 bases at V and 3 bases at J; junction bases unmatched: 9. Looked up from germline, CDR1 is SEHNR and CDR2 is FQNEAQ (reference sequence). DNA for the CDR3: TGTGCCAGCAGCCCTCGAGGGACAGCTTACACTGAAGCTTTCTTT. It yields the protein CASSPRGTAYTEAFF.

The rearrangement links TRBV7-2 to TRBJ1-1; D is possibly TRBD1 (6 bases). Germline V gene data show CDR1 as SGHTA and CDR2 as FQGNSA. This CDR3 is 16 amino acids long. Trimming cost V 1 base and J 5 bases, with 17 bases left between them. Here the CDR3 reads CASSLEGGSLVTEAFF. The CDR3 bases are TGTGCCAGCAGCTTAGAGGGGGGGAGCTTGGTTACTGAAGCTTTCTTT.

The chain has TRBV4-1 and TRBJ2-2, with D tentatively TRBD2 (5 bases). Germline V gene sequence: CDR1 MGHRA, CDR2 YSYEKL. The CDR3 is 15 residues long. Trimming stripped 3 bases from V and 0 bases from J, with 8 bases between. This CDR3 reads CASSHNGANTGELFF. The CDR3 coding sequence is TGCGCCAGCAGCCATAACGGGGCGAACACCGGGGAGCTGTTTTTT.

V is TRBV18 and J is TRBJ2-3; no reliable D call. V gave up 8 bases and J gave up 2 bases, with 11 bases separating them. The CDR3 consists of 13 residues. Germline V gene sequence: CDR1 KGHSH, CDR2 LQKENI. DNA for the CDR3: TGTGCCAGCCGTCTCGACCACACAGATACGCAGTATTTT. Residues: CASRLDHTDTQYF.

CDR3 sequence reads: CASSLAQSRNAGPSYEQYF. The CDR3 DNA reads as TGCGCCAGCAGCTTGGCACAGTCTAGGAACGCGGGCCCCTCCTACGAGCAGTACTTC. The J gene is TRBJ2-7, the V gene TRBV5-1; D is possibly TRBD2 (5 bases). Germline CDR1 and CDR2: SGHRS and YFSETQ. Trimming removed 0 bases from V and 0 bases from J, with 22 bases in between. The CDR3 consists of 19 residues.

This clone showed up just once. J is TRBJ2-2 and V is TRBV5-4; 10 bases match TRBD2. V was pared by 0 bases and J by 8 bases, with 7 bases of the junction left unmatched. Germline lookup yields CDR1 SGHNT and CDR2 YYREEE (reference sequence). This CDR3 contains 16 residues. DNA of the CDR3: TGTGCCAGCAGCTTGGACCAGCGGGGGGGTTCTGGGGAGCTGTTTTTT. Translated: CASSLDQRGGSGELFF. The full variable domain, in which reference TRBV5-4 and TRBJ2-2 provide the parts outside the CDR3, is ETGVTQSPTHLIKTRGQQVTLRCSSQSGHNTVSWYQQALGQGPQFIFQYYREEENGRGNFPPRFSGLQFPNYSSELNVNALELDDSALYLCASSLDQRGGSGELFFGEGSRLTVL.

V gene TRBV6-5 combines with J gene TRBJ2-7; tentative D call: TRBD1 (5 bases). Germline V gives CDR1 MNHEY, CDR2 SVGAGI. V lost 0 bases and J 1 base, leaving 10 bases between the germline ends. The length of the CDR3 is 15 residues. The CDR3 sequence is CASSYSGQGSYEQYF. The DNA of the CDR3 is TGTGCCAGCAGTTACTCGGGGCAGGGTTCCTACGAGCAGTACTTC.

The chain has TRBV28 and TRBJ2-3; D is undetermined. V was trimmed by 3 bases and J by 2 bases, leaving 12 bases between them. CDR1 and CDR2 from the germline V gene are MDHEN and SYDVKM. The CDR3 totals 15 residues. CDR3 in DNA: TGTGCCAGCAGTTTGGGCGGATCGGACACAGATACGCAGTATTTT. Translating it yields CASSLGGSDTDTQYF.

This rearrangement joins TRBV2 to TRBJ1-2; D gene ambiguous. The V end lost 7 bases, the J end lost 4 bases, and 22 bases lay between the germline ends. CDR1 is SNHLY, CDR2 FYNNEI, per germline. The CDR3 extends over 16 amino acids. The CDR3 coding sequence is TGTGCCAGCACCTCCCCCCCAGGCCGGCTCTCCTATGGCTACACCTTC. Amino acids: CASTSPPGRLSYGYTF.

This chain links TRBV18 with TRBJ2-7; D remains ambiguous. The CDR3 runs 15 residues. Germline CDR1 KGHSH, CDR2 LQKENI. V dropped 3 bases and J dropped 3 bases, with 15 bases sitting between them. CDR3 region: CASSPILGQDYEQYF. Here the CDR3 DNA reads TGTGCCAGCTCACCGATTCTAGGTCAAGACTACGAGCAGTACTTC.

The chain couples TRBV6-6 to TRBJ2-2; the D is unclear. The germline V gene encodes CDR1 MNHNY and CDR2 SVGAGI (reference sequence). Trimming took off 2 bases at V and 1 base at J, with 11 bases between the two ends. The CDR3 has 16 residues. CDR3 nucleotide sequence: TGTGCCAGCAGTTACGTTGGCAGATGGAACACCGGGGAGCTGTTTTTT. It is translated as CASSYVGRWNTGELFF.

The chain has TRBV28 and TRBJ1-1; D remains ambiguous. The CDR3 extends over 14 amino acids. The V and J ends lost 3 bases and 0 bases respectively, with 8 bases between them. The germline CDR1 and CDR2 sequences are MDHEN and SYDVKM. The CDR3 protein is CASSFGGMNTEAFF. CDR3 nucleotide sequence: TGTGCCAGCAGTTTTGGTGGGATGAACACTGAAGCTTTCTTT.

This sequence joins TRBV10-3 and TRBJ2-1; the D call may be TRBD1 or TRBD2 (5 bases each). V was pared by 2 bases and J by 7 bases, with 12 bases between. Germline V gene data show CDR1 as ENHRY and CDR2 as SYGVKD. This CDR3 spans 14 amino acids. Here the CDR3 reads CAISEGALANEQFF. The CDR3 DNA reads TGTGCCATCAGTGAGGGGGCCCTAGCAAATGAGCAGTTCTTC.

CDR3 DNA sequence: TGCGCCAGCAGCCAAGATTGGGAGACACCCTATAACTATGGCTACACCTTC. Translated, it gives CASSQDWETPYNYGYTF. V is TRBV4-3 and J is TRBJ1-2; D remains unclear. CDR1 is LGHNA and CDR2 is YSLEER in the germline V gene. This CDR3 is built from 17 residues. Trimming removed 0 bases from V and 1 base from J, with 15 bases in between.

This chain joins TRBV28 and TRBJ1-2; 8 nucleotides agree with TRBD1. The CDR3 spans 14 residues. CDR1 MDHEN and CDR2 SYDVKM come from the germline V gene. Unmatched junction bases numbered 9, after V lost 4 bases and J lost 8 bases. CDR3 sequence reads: CASSSPDRVEGYTF. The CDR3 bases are TGTGCCAGCAGTTCCCCGGACAGGGTTGAGGGCTACACCTTC.

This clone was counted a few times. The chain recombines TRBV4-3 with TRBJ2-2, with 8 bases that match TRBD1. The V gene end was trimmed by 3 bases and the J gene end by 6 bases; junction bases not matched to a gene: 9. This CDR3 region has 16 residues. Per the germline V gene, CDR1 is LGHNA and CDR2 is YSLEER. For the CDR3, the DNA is TGCGCCAGCAGCCAGGCCGGGACAGGTACCGCCGGGGAGCTGTTTTTT. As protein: CASSQAGTGTAGELFF.

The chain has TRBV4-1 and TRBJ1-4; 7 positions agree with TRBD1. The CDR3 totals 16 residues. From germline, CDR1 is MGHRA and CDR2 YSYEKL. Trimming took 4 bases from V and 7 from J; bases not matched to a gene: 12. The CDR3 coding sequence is TGCGCCAGCAGCCCCTTCGCTAAGGGGGCGGGTGAAAAACTGTTTTTT. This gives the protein CASSPFAKGAGEKLFF.

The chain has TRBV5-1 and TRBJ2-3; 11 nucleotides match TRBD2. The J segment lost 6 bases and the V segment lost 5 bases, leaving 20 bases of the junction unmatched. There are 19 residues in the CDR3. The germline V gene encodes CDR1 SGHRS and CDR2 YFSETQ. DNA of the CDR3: TGCGCCAGCAGACTAGCAGACTTGACTAGCGGGACTCAGGGGGATACGCAGTATTTT. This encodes CASRLADLTSGTQGDTQYF.

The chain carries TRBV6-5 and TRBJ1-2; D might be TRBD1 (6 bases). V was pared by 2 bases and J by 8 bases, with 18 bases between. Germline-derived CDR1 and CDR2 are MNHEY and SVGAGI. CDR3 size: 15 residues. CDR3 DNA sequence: TGTGCCAGCAGTTACGCGCACAGGGCTGGAGAAGGCTACACCTTC. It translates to CASSYAHRAGEGYTF.

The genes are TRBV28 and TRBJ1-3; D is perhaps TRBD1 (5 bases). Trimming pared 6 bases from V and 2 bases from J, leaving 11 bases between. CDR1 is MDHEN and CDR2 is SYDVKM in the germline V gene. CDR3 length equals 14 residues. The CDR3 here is CASRFPGPGNTIYF. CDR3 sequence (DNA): TGTGCCAGCAGGTTTCCAGGGCCTGGAAACACCATATATTTT.

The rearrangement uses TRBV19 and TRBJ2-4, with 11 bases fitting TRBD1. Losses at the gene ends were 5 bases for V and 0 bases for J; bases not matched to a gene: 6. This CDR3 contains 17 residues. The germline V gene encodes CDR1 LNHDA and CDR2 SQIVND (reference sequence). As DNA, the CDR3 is TGTGCCAGTAGTTCTCTGGACAGGGGGCTAGCCAAAAACATTCAGTACTTC. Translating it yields CASSSLDRGLAKNIQYF.

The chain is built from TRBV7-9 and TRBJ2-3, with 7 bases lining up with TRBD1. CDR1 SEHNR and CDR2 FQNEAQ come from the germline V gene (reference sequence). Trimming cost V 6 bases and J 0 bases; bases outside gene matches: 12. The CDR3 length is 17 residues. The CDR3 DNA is TGTGCCAGCAGTCGCCAAACAGGGGTAGCTAGCACAGATACGCAGTATTTT. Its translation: CASSRQTGVASTDTQYF.

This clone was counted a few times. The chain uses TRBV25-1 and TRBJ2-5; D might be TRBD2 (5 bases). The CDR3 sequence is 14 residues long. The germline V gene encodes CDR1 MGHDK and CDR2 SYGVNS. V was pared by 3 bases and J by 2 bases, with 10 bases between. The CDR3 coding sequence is TGTGCCAGCAGTGATAGGACTGTTCAAGAGACCCAGTACTTC. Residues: CASSDRTVQETQYF.

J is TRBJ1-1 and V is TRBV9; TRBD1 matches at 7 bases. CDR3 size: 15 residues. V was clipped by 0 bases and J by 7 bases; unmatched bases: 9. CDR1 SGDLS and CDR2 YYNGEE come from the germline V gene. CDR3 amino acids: CASSVAEGGHGEAFF. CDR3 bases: TGTGCCAGCAGCGTAGCTGAAGGGGGCCACGGTGAAGCTTTCTTT.

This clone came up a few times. In nucleotides, the CDR3 is TGTGCCAGCAGCCAAGATTGGAGGCCCGAGCAGTACTTC. This gives the protein CASSQDWRPEQYF. The chain combines TRBV4-2 with TRBJ2-7, with D maybe TRBD2 (5 bases). The V gene lost 0 bases and the J gene lost 6 bases, with 9 bases spanning the gap. The CDR3 extends over 13 amino acids. Germline V gives CDR1 LGHNA, CDR2 YNFKEQ.

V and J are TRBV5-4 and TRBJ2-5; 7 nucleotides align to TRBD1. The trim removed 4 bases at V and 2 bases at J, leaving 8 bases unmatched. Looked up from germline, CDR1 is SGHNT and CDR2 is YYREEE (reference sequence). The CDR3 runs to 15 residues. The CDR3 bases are TGTGCCAGCAGCCGATCGGGACAGATTCAAGAGACCCAGTACTTC. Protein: CASSRSGQIQETQYF.